This T cell receptor beta chain comes out of a study of control samples from healthy donors and cancer patients. Note on this clone: A read error may account for a junction end that differs from germline.

Generated by immunoSEQ multiplex PCR, the TCRdb table keeps only in-frame clones and is missing some. This table holds about 100,000 clones, 70% to 85% found once. The CDR3 totals 15 residues. The germline V gene encodes CDR1 LGHNA and CDR2 YSLEER. This chain links TRBV4-3 with TRBJ2-2; TRBD2 is a possible D gene (5 bases). The source material was blood. The source of this sequence is a man younger than 30 in good health. CDR3 sequence (DNA): TGCGCCAGCAGCCCGACATTGAGATCCACCGGGGAGCTGGTTTTT. Translation gives CASSPTLRSTGELVF.